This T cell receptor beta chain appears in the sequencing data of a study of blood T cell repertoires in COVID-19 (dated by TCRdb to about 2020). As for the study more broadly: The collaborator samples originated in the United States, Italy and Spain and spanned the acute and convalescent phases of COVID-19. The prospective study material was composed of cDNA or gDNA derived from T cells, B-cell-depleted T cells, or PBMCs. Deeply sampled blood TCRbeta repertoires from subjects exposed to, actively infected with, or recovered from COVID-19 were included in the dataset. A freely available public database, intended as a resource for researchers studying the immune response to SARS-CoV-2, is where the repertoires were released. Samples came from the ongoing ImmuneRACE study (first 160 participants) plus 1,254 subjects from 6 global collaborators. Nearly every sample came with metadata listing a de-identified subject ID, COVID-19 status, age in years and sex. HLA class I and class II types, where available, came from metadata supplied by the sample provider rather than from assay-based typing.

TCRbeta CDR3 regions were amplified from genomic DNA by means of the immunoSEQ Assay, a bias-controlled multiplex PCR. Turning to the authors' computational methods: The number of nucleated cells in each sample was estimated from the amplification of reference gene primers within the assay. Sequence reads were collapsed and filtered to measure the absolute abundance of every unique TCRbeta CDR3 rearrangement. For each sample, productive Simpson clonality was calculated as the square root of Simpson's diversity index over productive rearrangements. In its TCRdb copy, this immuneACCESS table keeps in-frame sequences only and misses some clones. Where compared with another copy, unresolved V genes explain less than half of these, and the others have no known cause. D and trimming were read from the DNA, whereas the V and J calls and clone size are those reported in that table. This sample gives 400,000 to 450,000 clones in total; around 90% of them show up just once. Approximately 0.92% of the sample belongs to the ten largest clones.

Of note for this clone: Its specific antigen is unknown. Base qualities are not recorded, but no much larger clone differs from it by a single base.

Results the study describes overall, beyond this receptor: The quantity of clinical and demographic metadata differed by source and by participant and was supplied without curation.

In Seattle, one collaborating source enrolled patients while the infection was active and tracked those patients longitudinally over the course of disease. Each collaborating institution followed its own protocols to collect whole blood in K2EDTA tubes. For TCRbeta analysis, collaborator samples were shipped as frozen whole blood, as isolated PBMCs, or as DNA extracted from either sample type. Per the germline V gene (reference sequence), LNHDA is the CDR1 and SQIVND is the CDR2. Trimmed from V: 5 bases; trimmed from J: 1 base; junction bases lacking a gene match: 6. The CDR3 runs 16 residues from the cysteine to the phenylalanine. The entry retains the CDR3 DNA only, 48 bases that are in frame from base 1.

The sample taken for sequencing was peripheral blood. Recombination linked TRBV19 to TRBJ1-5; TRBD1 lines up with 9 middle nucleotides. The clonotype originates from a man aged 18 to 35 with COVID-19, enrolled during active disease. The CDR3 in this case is CASSWGQGVSNQPQHF. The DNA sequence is TGTGCCAGTAGTTGGGGACAGGGTGTGAGCAATCAGCCCCAGCATTTT.